The 21 T cell receptor beta chains below all came from one sample that was sequenced in a study of CD8+ T cells in alopecia areata. The authors extracted RNA and reverse transcribed it into cDNA as the sequencing template. The method was immunoSEQ multiplex PCR; TCRdb's version includes in-frame clones alone and lacks a portion of them. The sample holds 120,000 to 150,000 clones, more than 45% seen once. Input material: CD4+ T cells sorted from blood. The receptor source for this set is a human donor with alopecia areata.

The chain combines TRBV28 with TRBJ1-2; D is uncertain. The germline CDR1 and CDR2 sequences are MDHEN and SYDVKM. This CDR3 comprises 11 residues. Trimming took 6 bases from V and 8 from J, leaving 10 bases between them. The CDR3 spells CASRPPGGYTF. The CDR3 DNA sequence: TGTGCCAGCAGACCTCCTGGAGGCTACACCTTC.

This clone was observed at least ten times. The rearrangement uses TRBV30 and TRBJ1-1; D is unresolved. Germline lookup yields CDR1 GTSNPN and CDR2 SVGIG (reference sequence). The length of the CDR3 is 14 residues. Deletions cut 0 bases from V and 6 bases from J, with 14 bases between. The CDR3 DNA reads TGTGCCTGGAGTGTGGTTAGGCCGGGCGCTGAAGCTTTCTTT. Its protein is CAWSVVRPGAEAFF.

V gene TRBV27 combines with J gene TRBJ1-2; the D is unclear. Germline CDR1 MNHEY, CDR2 SMNVEV (reference sequence). The CDR3 spans 11 residues. Trimming pared 5 bases from V and 7 bases from J, leaving 8 bases between. The CDR3 DNA sequence: TGTGCCAGCAGTCCCGGACGTGGCTACACCTTC. It encodes CASSPGRGYTF.

The chain links TRBV29-1 to TRBJ2-7, with 8 bases fitting TRBD2. Trimming removed 6 bases from V and 6 bases from J; junction bases left unmatched: 16. CDR3 length: 15 residues. Per germline, CDR1 SQVTM and CDR2 ANQGSEA. CDR3 sequence: CSVVGLSGGPSEQYF. CDR3 sequence (DNA): TGCAGCGTCGTGGGACTCTCGGGAGGGCCAAGCGAGCAGTACTTC.

The CDR3 DNA reads as TGTGCCAGCAGCTTACCCCTAGCGGGAGGTACCTACGAGCAGTACTTC. It encodes CASSLPLAGGTYEQYF. V is TRBV7-2 and J is TRBJ2-7; 11 bases fit TRBD2. Germline trimming cut 2 bases from V and 2 bases from J; bases unmatched to any gene: 5. This CDR3 has 16 amino acids. CDR1 SGHTA and CDR2 FQGNSA come from the germline V gene.

This chain links TRBV4-2 with TRBJ2-2; 7 bases fit TRBD2. V shed 0 bases, J shed 4 bases, and the junction held 5 bases outside the gene matches. This CDR3 contains 16 residues. Germline V lookup: CDR1 LGHNA, CDR2 YNFKEQ. CDR3 in amino acids: CASSQEGREVTGELFF. CDR3 DNA sequence: TGTGCCAGCAGCCAAGAAGGTCGGGAGGTCACCGGGGAGCTGTTTTTT.

J is TRBJ2-5 and V is TRBV10-3; TRBD2 matches 9 bases. V dropped 0 bases and J dropped 3; count of bases not matched to a gene: 5. The CDR3 has 16 residues. Germline V gene sequence: CDR1 ENHRY, CDR2 SYGVKD. In DNA, the CDR3 is TGTGCCATCAGTGAGTCTTGGGCTAGCGGGAAAGAGACCCAGTACTTC. Amino acid sequence: CAISESWASGKETQYF.

The chain joins TRBV25-1 to TRBJ1-2; D gene uncertain. CDR3 length: 14 amino acids. With 5 bases removed from V and 1 base from J, the gap between germline ends came to 11 bases. The germline gives CDR1 MGHDK, CDR2 SYGVNS. The CDR3: CASSQAGVNYGYTF. As DNA, the CDR3 is TGTGCCAGCAGTCAGGCAGGCGTTAACTATGGCTACACCTTC.

This clone has just a few counts. In DNA form, the CDR3 reads TGTGCCAGCAGCTTACTTGCGGGAGGGCCTGGGGAGACCCAGTACTTC. This encodes CASSLLAGGPGETQYF. The genes are TRBV7-9 and TRBJ2-5; the match to TRBD2 covers 9 bases. Germline loops: CDR1 SEHNR, CDR2 FQNEAQ (reference sequence). CDR3 size: 16 residues. After removal of 2 bases from V and 5 bases from J, the junction contained 9 bases not matched to a gene.

CDR3 protein: CASSSISSGGYNEQFF. CDR3 DNA sequence: TGCGCCAGCAGCTCGATTTCTAGCGGGGGATACAATGAGCAGTTCTTC. The J gene is TRBJ2-1, the V gene TRBV5-1; 10 nucleotides match TRBD2. Losses at the gene ends were 3 bases for V and 4 bases for J; bases not matched to a gene: 7. The CDR3 is 16 amino acids. Germline values: CDR1 SGHRS, CDR2 YFSETQ.

The rearrangement joins TRBV18 to TRBJ2-3; 8 nucleotides agree with TRBD1. The CDR3 contains 15 residues. Losses at the gene ends were 3 bases for V and 1 base for J; bases not matched to a gene: 3. The germline CDR1 and CDR2 sequences are KGHSH and LQKENI. The DNA of the CDR3 is TGTGCCAGCTCACCCGACAGGGGAGGCACAGATACGCAGTATTTT. Translation gives CASSPDRGGTDTQYF. Full variable domain (remainder filled in from reference TRBV18 and TRBJ2-3): NAGVMQNPRHLVRRRGQEARLRCSPMKGHSHVYWYRQLPEEGLKFMVYLQKENIIDESGMPKERFSAEFPKEGPSILRIQQVVRGDSAAYFCASSPDRGGTDTQYFGPGTRLTVL.

The chain uses TRBV25-1 and TRBJ1-2, with D tentatively TRBD1 (6 bases). Germline V lookup: CDR1 MGHDK, CDR2 SYGVNS. The CDR3 is 14 amino acids. Trimming took 4 bases from V and 4 from J, leaving 13 bases between them. The DNA for the CDR3 is TGTGCCAGCAGTGCAGGCAGGGGAAGCTATGGCTACACCTTC. This encodes CASSAGRGSYGYTF.

This sequence joins TRBV6-6 and TRBJ1-4; D call uncertain. CDR3 size: 13 residues. V dropped 8 bases and J dropped 10 bases, with 17 bases sitting between them. Germline V gives CDR1 MNHNY, CDR2 SVGAGI (reference sequence). CDR3 nucleotides: TGTGCCAGCTTACTATCAGATCCCGGAAAACTGTTTTTT. Translation: CASLLSDPGKLFF.

Of note for this clone: Its ends do not fully match the called genes, so a read error is possible. The chain joins TRBV28 to TRBJ2-1, with TRBD2 matching over 7 bases. Germline lookup yields CDR1 MDHEN and CDR2 SYDVKM. CDR3 length: 17 amino acids. The chain's CDR3 is CAGSRRLVGGFRVEQFF. CDR3 DNA: TGTGCCGGCAGTCGTAGACTAGTGGGAGGGTTTCGCGTTGAGCAGTTCTTC.

Worth noting for this clone: One end of the junction fails to match germline, which may point to a read error. CDR3 DNA: TGTGCCAGCAGCTCAGGGACCTACGGGCAGTACTTC. Protein: CASSSGTYGQYF. This rearrangement joins TRBV11-2 to TRBJ2-7; D possibly uses TRBD1 or TRBD2 (5 bases each). This CDR3 has 12 amino acids. Per germline, CDR1 SGHAT and CDR2 FQNNGV.

A few counts support this clone. J is TRBJ2-1 and V is TRBV23-1; D not certain. TRBV23-1 counts as an open reading frame of uncertain function. V was pared by 0 bases and J by 6 bases, with 9 bases between. This CDR3 has 14 residues. The CDR3 is CASSQSNSPNEQFF. CDR3 sequence (DNA): TGCGCCAGCAGTCAATCGAACAGCCCCAATGAGCAGTTCTTC.

Remarks on this clone: Other DNA sequences in the sample encode the same CDR3. This sequence joins TRBV28 and TRBJ2-7; unclear D gene. This CDR3 has 11 amino acids. Trimming removed 5 bases at V and 4 bases at J, with 6 bases between. From germline, CDR1 is MDHEN and CDR2 SYDVKM. The CDR3 DNA follows: TGTGCCAGCAGTCTTAAGTACGAGCAGTACTTC. Protein sequence: CASSLKYEQYF.

This clone was observed a few times. The gene calls are TRBV28 and TRBJ2-3; TRBD2 might be the D (6 bases). This CDR3 region has 13 residues. CDR1 is MDHEN and CDR2 is SYDVKM in the germline V gene. With 8 bases removed from V and 2 bases from J, the gap between germline ends came to 11 bases. Here the CDR3 reads CASLGGVTDTQYF. As DNA, the CDR3 is TGTGCCAGCCTGGGCGGGGTCACAGATACGCAGTATTTT.

This clone was seen more than once but under ten times. The V and J genes are TRBV29-1 and TRBJ2-2, with 14 positions matching TRBD2. The CDR3 has 17 residues. The germline gives CDR1 SQVTM, CDR2 ANQGSEA. J was trimmed by 1 base and V by 6 bases; bases with no gene match: 7. The CDR3 here is CSVDGTSGSGNTGELFF. CDR3 bases: TGCAGCGTGGACGGGACTAGCGGGAGTGGGAACACCGGGGAGCTGTTTTTT.

The CDR3 sequence is CSVSPGQAYEQYF. In DNA, the CDR3 is TGCAGCGTTTCCCCGGGACAGGCCTACGAGCAGTACTTC. This chain uses TRBV29-1 with TRBJ2-7; 8 nucleotides align to TRBD1. There are 13 residues in the CDR3. Trimming cost V 5 bases and J 2 bases; bases outside gene matches: 5. Germline CDR1 and CDR2: SQVTM and ANQGSEA.

This clone was seen a few times. CDR3 region: CSVSGRAYNEQFF. The DNA for the CDR3 is TGCAGCGTTAGCGGGCGGGCCTACAATGAGCAGTTCTTC. The V and J genes are TRBV29-1 and TRBJ2-1; a possible D gene is TRBD2 (6 bases). There are 13 residues in the CDR3. Trimming shortened V by 5 bases and J by 2 bases, and 10 bases separated the two germline ends. CDR1 is SQVTM, CDR2 ANQGSEA, per germline.